This T cell receptor (beta chain) was retrieved from a study of T cell responses to AZD1222 COVID-19 vaccine. V was pared by 4 bases and J by 2 bases, with 22 bases between. Germline assignment: CDR1 SGHNT and CDR2 YYREEE (reference sequence). The CDR3 loop spans 17 amino acids. This clone has just a few counts. Antigen unknown. Findings of the study overall: Researchers report vaccine-associated CD4 TCRs spanning spike, with dominance at 160-218 and 743-854.

Clones were sequenced by immunoSEQ multiplex PCR, and TCRdb holds only the in-frame ones, with some missing. The repertoire holds some 120,000 clones, with roughly 87% as singletons. The TCR comes from an adult in good health. The sample in question was peripheral blood, obtained on day 0 of AZD1222 vaccination. V is TRBV5-4 and J is TRBJ2-7, with TRBD1 as a possible D gene (6 bases). CDR3 residues: CASSTRASGTKTYEQYF. The CDR3 nucleotides read TGTGCCAGCAGCACCCGAGCCTCCGGGACAAAAACCTACGAGCAGTACTTC.